This is a list of T cell receptor beta chains from one sample in a study of radiotherapy plus CTLA-4 blockade in lung cancer. Profiled with immunoSEQ multiplex PCR; TCRdb holds only in-frame clones, not every one. The sample holds some 77,000 clones; 75% to 90% are singletons and the top ten take about 2%. Specimen: peripheral blood, collected from a patient treated with radiotherapy plus ipilimumab. The receptors were sampled from a human donor with non-small cell lung cancer who had a partial response to radiotherapy plus ipilimumab. The CDR3 runs from the conserved cysteine through the conserved F or W. Each record gives: V gene, J gene, D gene, CDR3 DNA, CDR3 protein. D genes are given only for firm matches.

V gene: TRBV7-9
J gene: TRBJ2-3
D gene: -
CDR3 DNA: TGTGCCAGCAGCCCCAGGGGTTCAGATACGCAGTATTTT
CDR3 protein: CASSPRGSDTQYF

V gene: TRBV30
J gene: TRBJ1-2
D gene: TRBD1
CDR3 DNA: TGTGCCTGGGGCGGACAGGGCGGTGGCTACACCTTC
CDR3 protein: CAWGGQGGGYTF

V gene: TRBV5-1
J gene: TRBJ2-3
D gene: TRBD2
CDR3 DNA: TGCGCCAGCAGCTTGGGTTCAGCGGGAGGTTTCACAGATACGCAGTATTTT
CDR3 protein: CASSLGSAGGFTDTQYF

V gene: TRBV19
J gene: TRBJ2-3
D gene: TRBD2
CDR3 DNA: TGTGCCAGTAGTACCCCGGGACTAGCGGCAGATACGCAGTATTTT
CDR3 protein: CASSTPGLAADTQYF

V gene: TRBV6-1
J gene: TRBJ1-2
D gene: -
CDR3 DNA: TGTGCCAGCAGATCAATAGATAGGGGTTATGGCTACACCTTC
CDR3 protein: CASRSIDRGYGYTF

V gene: TRBV7-9
J gene: TRBJ1-6
D gene: -
CDR3 DNA: TGTGCCAGCAGCCCTCAGGGGCGCGATCATTCACCCCTCCACTTT
CDR3 protein: CASSPQGRDHSPLHF

V gene: TRBV2
J gene: TRBJ1-2
D gene: TRBD1
CDR3 DNA: TGTGCCAGCAGCCTCGCCCTAGCAGGGGGCTTGGCTGGCTACACCTTC
CDR3 protein: CASSLALAGGLAGYTF

V gene: TRBV18
J gene: TRBJ1-1
D gene: -
CDR3 DNA: TGTGCCAGCTCACCGAGGGGGAGTAGGAACACTGAAGCTTTCTTT
CDR3 protein: CASSPRGSRNTEAFF

V gene: TRBV28
J gene: TRBJ2-1
D gene: -
CDR3 DNA: TGTGCCAGCAGTTTACCCACTAGATACAATGAGCAGTTCTTC
CDR3 protein: CASSLPTRYNEQFF

V gene: TRBV7-9
J gene: TRBJ1-4
D gene: -
CDR3 DNA: TGTGCCAGCAGCCACGGACGGGGAGCAACTAATGAAAAACTGTTTTTT
CDR3 protein: CASSHGRGATNEKLFF

V gene: TRBV7-3
J gene: TRBJ1-1
D gene: -
CDR3 DNA: TGTGCCAGCGCCCCCGAACAGGTGAACACTGAAGCTTTCTTT
CDR3 protein: CASAPEQVNTEAFF

V gene: TRBV7-9
J gene: TRBJ2-3
D gene: TRBD1
CDR3 DNA: TGTGCCAGCAGCTCCTATGGGACAGGGGCTGGTACAGATACGCAGTATTTT
CDR3 protein: CASSSYGTGAGTDTQYF